This T cell receptor beta chain stems from a study of immune cell composition in non-small cell lung cancer. Study results and caveats: Lung squamous cell carcinoma tumours had significantly higher top 10 clone scores and productive clonality than lung adenocarcinoma. Tumour-associated clones >0.5% occurred in approximately 34% of adenocarcinomas, about 80% of squamous. Smoking pack-years did not significantly correlate with tumour TCR-beta clonality. Tumour-reactive clones were not shown to match dominant in vivo tumour clones.

Only in-frame clones appear in the TCRdb table, and some are missing; sequencing was by immunoSEQ multiplex PCR. There are a few thousand clones in the sample; over 60% occur only once, and 4% to 4.5% lies in the top ten. The CDR3 sequence is 15 residues long. With 3 bases removed from V and 8 bases from J, the gap between germline ends came to 17 bases. CDR1 and CDR2 (germline): LNHDA, SQIVND (reference sequence). On this clone itself: Its specificity is unknown.

The clonotype comes from a human donor with non-small cell lung cancer. Input material: lung tumor tissue. The chain joins TRBV19 to TRBJ2-1, with D perhaps TRBD2 (6 bases). The CDR3 DNA follows: TGTGCCAGTAGTATCACTAGCCACAGAGGGGATGAGCAGTTCTTC. Its translation is CASSITSHRGDEQFF.